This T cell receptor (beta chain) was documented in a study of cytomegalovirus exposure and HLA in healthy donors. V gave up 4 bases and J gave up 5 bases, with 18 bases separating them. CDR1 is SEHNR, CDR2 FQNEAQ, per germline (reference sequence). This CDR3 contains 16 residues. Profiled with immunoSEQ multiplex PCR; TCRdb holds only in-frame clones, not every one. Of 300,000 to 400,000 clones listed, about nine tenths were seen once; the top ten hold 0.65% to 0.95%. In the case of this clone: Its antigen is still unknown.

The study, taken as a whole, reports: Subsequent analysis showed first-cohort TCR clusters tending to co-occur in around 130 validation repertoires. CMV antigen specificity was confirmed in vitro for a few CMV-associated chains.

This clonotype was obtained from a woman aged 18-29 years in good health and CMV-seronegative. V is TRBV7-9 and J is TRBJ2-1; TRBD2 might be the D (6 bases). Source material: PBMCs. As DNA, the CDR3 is TGTGCCAGCAGCTCTTGGCAAGCGGGCCTACACAATGAGCAGTTCTTC. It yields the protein CASSSWQAGLHNEQFF.